What follows are 29 T cell receptor beta chains derived from one specimen sequenced in a study of molecular identifiers for immune sequencing clone quantification. MiXCR, applied by TCRdb to the PCR reads, yields one record per CDR3 protein. The table has hundreds of thousands of distinct CDR3 sequences, roughly 23% seen once. The sample was naive CD8+ T cells from blood, with Jurkat cell RNA spiked in. This sample's subset: FACS-sorted CD8+CD4-CCR7+CD45RA+ naive T cells. The receptors originated from a human donor in good health. Some libraries in this study had Jurkat cell RNA spiked in.

The chain is built from TRBV21-1 and TRBJ2-5. TRBV21-1 is described as a pseudogene. The CDR3 is 13 residues long. CDR3 sequence: CASSKVMPETQYF. CDR3 coding DNA: TGTGCCAGCAGCAAAGTGATGCCAGAGACCCAGTACTTC.

This clonotype has ten or more counts. The chain recombines TRBV6-5 with TRBJ2-7, with 7 bases fitting TRBD2. Germline V gene data show CDR1 as MNHEY and CDR2 as SVGAGI. The trim removed 5 bases at V and 2 bases at J, leaving 9 bases unmatched. This CDR3 spans 15 amino acids. The chain's CDR3 is CASSPTVGGTYEQYF. The CDR3 DNA sequence: TGTGCCAGCAGTCCCACGGTGGGGGGGACCTACGAGCAGTACTTC.

The chain links TRBV19 to TRBJ1-1; D might be TRBD1 (5 bases). The CDR3 consists of 14 residues. From germline, CDR1 is LNHDA and CDR2 SQIVND (reference sequence). V shed 5 bases and J shed 4 bases, with 14 bases lying between them. The chain's CDR3 is CASSGGGRGTEAFF. For the CDR3, the DNA is TGTGCCAGTAGTGGAGGAGGGAGGGGCACTGAAGCTTTCTTT.

The chain recombines TRBV30 with TRBJ2-7; D possibly matches TRBD1 or TRBD2 (5 bases each). Germline values: CDR1 GTSNPN, CDR2 SVGIG (reference sequence). The CDR3 is 13 residues long. V shed 5 bases and J shed 3 bases, with 14 bases lying between them. CDR3 bases: TGTGCCTGGCGCCCCGGGGCCTACTACGAGCAGTACTTC. Residues: CAWRPGAYYEQYF.

This clonotype occurred a few times. This chain joins TRBV19 and TRBJ2-4, with a possible D match to TRBD2 (6 bases). The germline V and J ends were trimmed by 0 bases and 6 bases, with 12 bases remaining between them. The length of the CDR3 is 15 residues. Germline V gene lookup returns CDR1 LNHDA and CDR2 SQIVND (reference sequence). The CDR3 protein is CASSIDAYGGNIQYF. In DNA, the CDR3 is TGTGCCAGTAGTATAGACGCTTACGGGGGAAACATTCAGTACTTC.

This clonotype was seen many times. CDR3 coding DNA: TGCGCCAGCAGCCAAGGGATATACAATGAGCAGTTCTTC. The encoded protein is CASSQGIYNEQFF. The gene calls are TRBV4-1 and TRBJ2-1, with D uncertain. The CDR3 extends over 13 amino acids. Germline CDR1 reads MGHRA; CDR2 reads YSYEKL. V was shortened by 1 base and J by 4 bases, with 5 bases between the two germline ends.

The chain joins TRBV19 to TRBJ2-7; tentatively, D is TRBD1 (5 bases). This CDR3 is built from 14 residues. Looked up from germline, CDR1 is LNHDA and CDR2 is SQIVND (reference sequence). V gave up 6 bases and J gave up 3 bases, with 15 bases separating them. CDR3 sequence reads: CASSPDKTHYEQYF. The CDR3 region has the DNA TGTGCCAGTAGCCCGGACAAGACCCACTACGAGCAGTACTTC.

This clonotype was recorded a few times. The V gene is TRBV19, the J gene TRBJ1-5; D is ambiguous. The CDR3 consists of 14 residues. V was clipped by 6 bases and J by 5 bases, with 14 bases between them. CDR1 is LNHDA and CDR2 is SQIVND in the germline V gene (reference sequence). In DNA, the CDR3 is TGTGCCAGTAGCCCGACGTCTTCTTATCAGCCCCAGCATTTT. Its translation: CASSPTSSYQPQHF. The entire variable domain, with the rest obtained from reference TRBV19 and TRBJ1-5, is as follows: DGGITQSPKYLFRKEGQNVTLSCEQNLNHDAMYWYRQDPGQGLRLIYYSQIVNDFQKGDIAEGYSVSREKKESFPLTVTSAQKNPTAFYLCASSPTSSYQPQHFGDGTRLSIL.

This clonotype appeared a few times. The chain links TRBV19 to TRBJ1-2; a weak D match, TRBD1 (6 bases). Germline-derived CDR1 and CDR2 are LNHDA and SQIVND (reference sequence). The V end lost 5 bases, the J end lost 4 bases, and 11 bases lay between the germline ends. The CDR3 sequence is 13 residues long. The CDR3 DNA reads as TGTGCCAGTAGTCCTGCAGGGGCCTATGGCTACACCTTC. This sequence encodes CASSPAGAYGYTF.

The chain carries TRBV27 and TRBJ2-7; 9 bases are shared with TRBD2. V trimming: 7 bases; J trimming: 2 bases; junction bases outside the gene matches: 6. Per the germline V gene, CDR1 is MNHEY and CDR2 is SMNVEV (reference sequence). This CDR3 has 14 residues. The CDR3 region has the DNA TGTGCCAGCAAGGGGCTAGCGGGACCCTACGAGCAGTACTTC. It is translated as CASKGLAGPYEQYF.

This clonotype was seen at least ten times. The rearrangement joins TRBV28 to TRBJ2-5; unclear D gene. The CDR3 runs 15 residues. V dropped 3 bases and J dropped 2 bases, with 13 bases sitting between them. The germline CDR1 and CDR2 sequences are MDHEN and SYDVKM. DNA of the CDR3: TGTGCCAGCAGTTTGGTGGGCGGCTCACAAGAGACCCAGTACTTC. Translated, it gives CASSLVGGSQETQYF.

This clonotype was recorded many times. This chain connects TRBV6-6 to TRBJ1-5, with no clear D. The V and J ends lost 4 bases and 4 bases respectively, with 11 bases between them. This CDR3 is 14 amino acids long. Germline lookup yields CDR1 MNHNY and CDR2 SVGAGI (reference sequence). The CDR3 region has the DNA TGTGCCAGCAGTTCAATCCGAGTAAATCAGCCCCAGCATTTT. Protein sequence: CASSSIRVNQPQHF.

Ten or more counts support this clonotype. This chain joins TRBV11-2 and TRBJ1-3; D is uncertain. The V gene's germline CDR1 is SGHAT and CDR2 FQNNGV. The V end was cut by 1 base, the J end by 0 bases, with 7 bases between. This CDR3 has 15 residues. CDR3 DNA sequence: TGTGCCAGCAGCTTAGGCCGGAGCTCTGGAAACACCATATATTTT. Protein: CASSLGRSSGNTIYF.

This clonotype was counted many times. The chain joins TRBV7-8 to TRBJ1-4, with D hard to call. CDR1 SGHVS and CDR2 FQNEAQ come from the germline V gene. The CDR3 loop spans 15 amino acids. V was shortened by 0 bases and J by 4 bases, with 9 bases between the two germline ends. CDR3 in amino acids: CASSLAYGNNEKLFF. The CDR3 nucleotides read TGTGCCAGCAGCTTAGCCTACGGAAATAATGAAAAACTGTTTTTT. Filled out from reference TRBV7-8 and TRBJ1-4, the complete variable domain reads GAGVSQSPRYKVAKRGQDVALRCDPISGHVSLFWYQQALGQGPEFLTYFQNEAQLDKSGLPSDRFFAERPEGSVSTLKIQRTQQEDSAVYLCASSLAYGNNEKLFFGSGTQLSVL.

Many counts were recorded for this clonotype. This rearrangement joins TRBV6-2 or TRBV6-3 to TRBJ2-4; 7 bases map to TRBD1. V was pared by 5 bases and J by 8 bases, with 9 bases of the junction left unmatched. The CDR3 runs 14 residues. Germline assignment: CDR1 MNHEY and CDR2 SVGEGT. This chain's CDR3 is CASSQDRPNHIQYF. DNA for the CDR3: TGTGCCAGCAGTCAGGACAGGCCAAATCACATTCAGTACTTC.

The CDR3 region is CATSDPSSPSRSYNEQFF. CDR3 coding DNA: TGTGCCACCAGTGATCCCTCAAGTCCCAGCCGCTCCTACAATGAGCAGTTCTTC. The chain carries TRBV24-1 and TRBJ2-1; no definite D call. V was cut by 3 bases and J by 0 bases, with 17 bases left in between. The germline V gene encodes CDR1 KGHDR and CDR2 SFDVKD. There are 18 residues in the CDR3.

This clonotype has only a few counts. The chain couples TRBV5-4 to TRBJ2-5; D unresolved. The germline V and J ends were trimmed by 0 bases and 3 bases, with 9 bases remaining between them. Germline V gene lookup returns CDR1 SGHNT and CDR2 YYREEE (reference sequence). The CDR3 sequence is 14 residues long. The CDR3 spells CASSLVDLEETQYF. CDR3 DNA sequence: TGTGCCAGCAGCTTGGTTGACCTCGAAGAGACCCAGTACTTC. The variable domain in full, with the rest retrieved from reference TRBV5-4 and TRBJ2-5, is ETGVTQSPTHLIKTRGQQVTLRCSSQSGHNTVSWYQQALGQGPQFIFQYYREEENGRGNFPPRFSGLQFPNYSSELNVNALELDDSALYLCASSLVDLEETQYFGPGTRLLVL.

The J gene is TRBJ2-7, the V gene TRBV9; the match to TRBD1 covers 9 bases. CDR1 and CDR2 from the germline V gene are SGDLS and YYNGEE. This CDR3 has 14 amino acids. V shed 3 bases, J shed 1 base, and the junction held 2 bases outside the gene matches. CDR3 sequence reads: CASSEGTGSYEQYF. The CDR3 bases are TGTGCCAGCAGCGAGGGGACAGGGTCCTACGAGCAGTACTTC.

The J gene is TRBJ1-5, the V gene TRBV27, with no clear D. The V end was cut by 6 bases, the J end by 5 bases, with 11 bases between. This CDR3 contains 13 residues. Germline assignment: CDR1 MNHEY and CDR2 SMNVEV (reference sequence). The CDR3 DNA reads as TGTGCCAGCAGAATAGGGAGGGATCAGCCCCAGCATTTT. Translation: CASRIGRDQPQHF.

In this sample, this clonotype turned up a few times. The rearrangement links TRBV19 to TRBJ1-1; the D is unclear. V gave up 3 bases and J gave up 1 base, with 6 bases separating them. There are 13 residues in the CDR3. The germline gives CDR1 LNHDA, CDR2 SQIVND (reference sequence). The CDR3 protein is CASSIRPNTEAFF. CDR3 coding DNA: TGTGCCAGTAGTATTAGACCGAACACTGAAGCTTTCTTT. The whole variable domain, remainder taken from reference TRBV19 and TRBJ1-1, is DGGITQSPKYLFRKEGQNVTLSCEQNLNHDAMYWYRQDPGQGLRLIYYSQIVNDFQKGDIAEGYSVSREKKESFPLTVTSAQKNPTAFYLCASSIRPNTEAFFGQGTRLTVV.

V and J are TRBV28 and TRBJ2-3, with 8 bases fitting TRBD2. Germline V gene lookup returns CDR1 MDHEN and CDR2 SYDVKM. The ends lost 3 bases at V and 3 bases at J; junction bases unmatched: 8. This CDR3 is built from 16 residues. CDR3 protein: CASSLLAGSGTDTQYF. The CDR3 nucleotides read TGTGCCAGCAGTTTGTTAGCGGGAAGTGGTACAGATACGCAGTATTTT.

This clonotype was counted between two and nine times. The gene calls are TRBV11-2 and TRBJ2-7; D is perhaps TRBD1 or TRBD2 (6 bases each). V dropped 5 bases and J dropped 6 bases, with 17 bases sitting between them. This CDR3 contains 14 residues. Looked up from germline, CDR1 is SGHAT and CDR2 is FQNNGV. CDR3 DNA sequence: TGTGCCAGCAGCCCGAAGGGGGGAATGGGCGAGCAGTACTTC. Translation: CASSPKGGMGEQYF.

At least ten counts were recorded for this clonotype. The CDR3 DNA reads TGTGCCAGCAGCTTAGCTAGCGCACCTAGCACAGATACGCAGTATTTT. Amino acids: CASSLASAPSTDTQYF. The chain employs TRBV7-9 and TRBJ2-3; tentative D call: TRBD2 (5 bases). Deletions cut 0 bases from V and 0 bases from J, with 10 bases between. The CDR3 has 16 amino acids. Germline-derived CDR1 and CDR2 are SEHNR and FQNEAQ (reference sequence).

The sample holds many counts of this clonotype. The rearrangement links TRBV5-1 to TRBJ1-2, with D possibly TRBD1 on 5 matching bases. Trimming pared 5 bases from V and 4 bases from J, leaving 15 bases between. Germline V lookup: CDR1 SGHRS, CDR2 YFSETQ. CDR3 size: 14 residues. CDR3 protein: CASSFREGSYGYTF. The CDR3 DNA follows: TGCGCCAGCAGTTTCCGGGAGGGGTCCTATGGCTACACCTTC. Full variable domain (remainder filled in from reference TRBV5-1 and TRBJ1-2): KAGVTQTPRYLIKTRGQQVTLSCSPISGHRSVSWYQQTPGQGLQFLFEYFSETQRNKGNFPGRFSGRQFSNSRSEMNVSTLELGDSALYLCASSFREGSYGYTFGSGTRLTVV.

This clonotype was recorded at least ten times. This sequence joins TRBV28 and TRBJ1-5, with TRBD1 identical over 7 bases. This CDR3 is 19 amino acids long. The V segment lost 3 bases and the J segment 0 bases; nucleotides outside the gene matches: 14. The germline V gene has CDR1 MDHEN and CDR2 SYDVKM. For the CDR3, the DNA is TGTGCCAGCAGTTTTTTCCGTGGGACAGATTTTTATAGCAATCAGCCCCAGCATTTT. Translating gives CASSFFRGTDFYSNQPQHF.

The chain recombines TRBV9 with TRBJ2-1, with D uncertain. Germline V lookup: CDR1 SGDLS, CDR2 YYNGEE. V lost 1 base, J lost 6 bases, and 11 bases lay in between. This CDR3 is 14 amino acids long. The CDR3 sequence: CASSVYTSGNEQFF. The CDR3 DNA reads TGTGCCAGCAGCGTATACACCAGTGGCAATGAGCAGTTCTTC.

The CDR3 sequence is CASSFDRTSGNNEQFF. The DNA for the CDR3 is TGTGCCAGCAGCTTCGATAGGACTAGCGGGAATAATGAGCAGTTCTTC. V gene TRBV7-3 combines with J gene TRBJ2-1; 12 bases map to TRBD2. The CDR3 totals 16 residues. The trim removed 3 bases at V and 7 bases at J, leaving 7 bases unmatched. In germline, CDR1 is SGHTA, CDR2 FQGTGA.

The chain has TRBV2 and TRBJ2-1; perhaps TRBD1 as D (5 bases). Deletions cut 1 base from V and 5 bases from J, with 12 bases between. Per the germline V gene, CDR1 is SNHLY and CDR2 is FYNNEI. This CDR3 spans 15 amino acids. The DNA of the CDR3 is TGTGCCAGCAGTGAAGGTGCAGGGTCGAACAATGAGCAGTTCTTC. Translated, it gives CASSEGAGSNNEQFF.

This clonotype was counted at least ten times. The chain combines TRBV27 with TRBJ2-3; TRBD2 agrees at 13 bases. The CDR3 sequence is 15 residues long. The J segment lost 4 bases and the V segment lost 6 bases, leaving 4 bases of the junction unmatched. Germline V gives CDR1 MNHEY, CDR2 SMNVEV (reference sequence). The CDR3 bases are TGTGCCAGCAGACGGACTAGCGGGAGAGCAGATACGCAGTATTTT. Protein product: CASRRTSGRADTQYF.